What follows is one T cell receptor beta chain and its context. This clonotype has only one observation. The antigen this receptor binds is unknown. Base-call qualities are not available, and no considerably larger clone is one nucleotide away. Evidence from one read is weak. Clipping removes 5 bases from V and 4 bases from J, with 6 as the unmatched junction base count. The CDR3 spans 14 residues, from the cysteine through the phenylalanine. Of all the DNA, just the CDR3 is kept, 42 bases in frame from base 1. The germline V gene (reference sequence) specifies SEHNR as CDR1 and FQNEAQ as CDR2. The donors were roughly 39 Caucasian individuals from Russia, aged roughly 6 to 100 years, who were systemically healthy. About 10 milliliters of peripheral blood were collected from each donor into EDTA-treated Vacutainer tubes. Ficoll-Paque density-gradient centrifugation was used to isolate PBMCs, with at least 6.5 million per sample. Trizol reagent was used to extract total RNA from PBMCs, with at least 6 micrograms per sample. The percentages of naive CD45RAhigh/CD27high T cells were determined by flow cytometry on a PBMC aliquot from every donor.

Library preparation used 5' RACE. TCRdb shows the sequencer as Illumina HiSeq 2500. A second 7 to 11 cycle PCR used a sample-barcoded 5' primer and a J-beta primer mix. Each TCR beta cDNA molecule received a unique molecular identifier from a template-switch 5' adaptor carrying 12 random nucleotides. At least 2.5 million CDR3-containing paired-end reads were obtained from each sample. First-strand cDNA synthesis was performed from all RNA using the Mint cDNA synthesis kit, with priming by a TRBC-specific oligonucleotide. Following uracil-DNA glycosylase treatment, a first 18-cycle PCR with universal primers M1SS and BC2_uni_R was performed on all cDNA. Concerning the study's data processing: Normalization of each sample was performed by random selection of 1 million high-quality reads, each carrying a distinct molecular identifier. Instead of being binned into consensus sequences, reads that shared molecular identifiers were thrown out. MiTCR, run with a Q25 quality threshold and the strictest error-elimination algorithm, handled CDR3 identification, clonotype clustering and error correction. A nonparametric unseen species model with Euler transformation was used to estimate lower-bound total TCR beta diversity. TCRdb handled the public reads itself, with Q25 trimming in fastp and clone calling in MiXCR, and kept productive beta chains. Every distinct CDR3 protein forms one entry, paired with its most common genes and DNA. The V and J calls reflect TCRdb's pipeline rather than the authors' work. The sample profile shows fewer than 800,000 distinct CDR3 sequences; roughly 32% of them were found once. Approximately 15% of the sample is in the top ten clones.

This specimen comes from a study of blood T cells in healthy people across ages (dated by TCRdb to 2015 to 2017). Background for the entire study: In model experiments, template switching captured roughly one uniquely barcoded TCR beta cDNA molecule for every two T cells. Using deep sequencing normalized with unique cDNA molecular identifiers, the study measured how TCR beta repertoire diversity changes with age. The study analyzed two additional independent replicas of 1 million unique cDNA reads from the same blood draw for two donors, one aged 18 to 29 and one aged 80 or older. The donors were split into four age groups: young (average approximately 16 years), middle-aged (more than 35), aged (62) and long-lived (over 80). To avoid experimental bias, donors of different ages were spread randomly across the sequencing lanes.

The paper's findings and limits, for the study overall: The CMV infection status of donors was not known, potentially confounding age-related changes in expanded clonotypes. The percentage of naive T cells measured by flow cytometry correlated strongly with observed TCR beta diversity. Bulk unsorted PBMC profiling prevented conclusive comparison of naive and antigen-experienced compartments. As age increased, observed TCR beta diversity per million T cells dropped in a roughly linear way, and a significant reduction was already evident by age 40. Compared with the aged group, the long-lived group had more naive CD4+ T cells, fewer expanded clones and increased TCR diversity, a pattern suggesting age selection. Estimates of total diversity based on one million sequenced T cells were regarded as lower bounds and as underestimates.

The sequence joins TRBV7-9 to TRBJ2-3; a stretch of 7 junction bases matches TRBD1. The origin of this receptor is a woman of 80 years or more in good health. Donor details come from another sample of the same person, matched by shared clones. Sequences were obtained from blood. The nucleotides are TGTGCCAGCAGCCCGCCCACAGGGGCAGATACGCAGTATTTT. Its protein reads: CASSPPTGADTQYF.